This T cell receptor (beta chain) derives from a study of prognosis after radiotherapy for stage I lung cancer. Study-wide background: The non-small cell lung cancer patients were all considered medically inoperable, with comorbidities accounting for this in about a dozen of them. Patients received 3 to 5 SBRT fractions with a biologically effective dose of at least 100 Gy.

Of note for this clonotype: Germline is not matched at one junction end, which may reflect a read error.

Genomic DNA yielded TCR beta CDR3, amplified by two-round multiplex PCR. Amplification in first-round PCR relied on primers specific to each TRBV and TRBJ gene. TCRdb redid the calling of the multiplex PCR reads with MiXCR, one entry per CDR3 protein. The sample carries 25,000 to 35,000 distinct CDR3 sequences, 35% to 45% recorded once. Per germline, CDR1 MRHNA and CDR2 SNTAGT. The CDR3 length is 13 residues. Sample: PBMCs, taken before or after stereotactic body radiation therapy (not recorded which). J is TRBJ1-2 and V is TRBV6-4; a weak D match, TRBD1 (5 bases). This clonotype was sampled from a donor at least 50 years old with non-small cell lung cancer. The chain's CDR3 is CASSGRDLYGYTF. For the CDR3, the DNA is TGTGCAAGCAGTGGGAGGGACTTATATGGCTACACCTTC.